The 31 T cell receptor beta chains listed next were all sequenced from one sample in a study of T cell responses to AZD1222 COVID-19 vaccine. The assay was immunoSEQ multiplex PCR, and TCRdb's table has in-frame clones only and misses some. The profile shows around 150,000 clones, 70% to 90% of them singletons. The specimen was peripheral blood, collected on day 0 of AZD1222 vaccination. All receptors come from an adult in good health.

The chain is built from TRBV27 and TRBJ1-6; no definite D call. Germline V gives CDR1 MNHEY, CDR2 SMNVEV (reference sequence). The CDR3 is 17 amino acids. Between the trimmed V and J ends, which lost 1 base and 7 bases, there was a span of 17 bases. The CDR3 sequence is CASSLFFRPQLNSPLHF. DNA of the CDR3: TGTGCCAGCAGTTTATTCTTCCGGCCACAATTGAATTCACCCCTCCACTTT.

J is TRBJ2-7 and V is TRBV19, with D perhaps given as TRBD1 or TRBD2 (5 bases each). This CDR3 contains 14 residues. CDR1 LNHDA and CDR2 SQIVND come from the germline V gene (reference sequence). V was trimmed by 3 bases and J by 1 base, leaving 10 bases between them. The DNA for the CDR3 is TGTGCCAGTAGTATGGGGGTCCAATCCTACGAGCAGTACTTC. This translates into CASSMGVQSYEQYF. The complete variable domain, with remaining parts taken from reference TRBV19 and TRBJ2-7, reads DGGITQSPKYLFRKEGQNVTLSCEQNLNHDAMYWYRQDPGQGLRLIYYSQIVNDFQKGDIAEGYSVSREKKESFPLTVTSAQKNPTAFYLCASSMGVQSYEQYFGPGTRLTVT.

The chain recombines TRBV11-1 with TRBJ2-1; D gene uncertain. This CDR3 spans 15 amino acids. Germline assignment: CDR1 SGHAT and CDR2 FQDESV (reference sequence). The V gene lost 5 bases and the J gene lost 6 bases, with 17 bases spanning the gap. CDR3 amino acids: CASSPPRALSNEQFF. CDR3 sequence (DNA): TGTGCCAGCAGCCCCCCAAGGGCGTTGAGCAATGAGCAGTTCTTC.

The chain uses TRBV27 and TRBJ2-7; TRBD2 matches at 11 bases. V lost 5 bases to trimming and J lost 4 bases; unmatched junction nucleotides: 10. The CDR3 is made up of 16 amino acids. Per germline, CDR1 MNHEY and CDR2 SMNVEV (reference sequence). The CDR3 DNA sequence: TGTGCCAGCAGTCATAGGGTAACTAGCGGGAGTTACGAGCAGTACTTC. Amino acid sequence: CASSHRVTSGSYEQYF.

The chain uses TRBV27 and TRBJ1-2, with D perhaps TRBD1 (6 bases). This CDR3 comprises 14 residues. CDR1 MNHEY and CDR2 SMNVEV come from the germline V gene (reference sequence). The V end was cut by 3 bases, the J end by 2 bases, with 10 bases between. DNA for the CDR3: TGTGCCAGCAGTTTTCTCGACAGGAACTATGGCTACACCTTC. Translated: CASSFLDRNYGYTF.

V is TRBV6-5 and J is TRBJ1-4; 7 bases match TRBD1. Germline CDR1 reads MNHEY; CDR2 reads SVGAGI. V was clipped by 4 bases and J by 5 bases; unmatched bases: 1. The CDR3 is made up of 13 amino acids. For the CDR3, the DNA is TGTGCCAGCAGTTCGGACAGGAATGAAAAACTGTTTTTT. It specifies CASSSDRNEKLFF.

The chain combines TRBV6-1 with TRBJ1-2; D gene unclear. V lost 1 base and J 4 bases, leaving 10 bases between the germline ends. The CDR3 extends over 14 amino acids. In germline, CDR1 is MNHNS, CDR2 SASEGT. The CDR3 bases are TGTGCCAGCAGTGAAGGTGGGCGGCTCTATGGCTACACCTTC. Its translation: CASSEGGRLYGYTF.

This clone came up once. The gene calls are TRBV19 and TRBJ1-3; D not certain. Looked up from germline, CDR1 is LNHDA and CDR2 is SQIVND (reference sequence). With 4 bases removed from V and 0 bases from J, the gap between germline ends came to 16 bases. The CDR3 length is 17 residues. The CDR3 bases are TGTGCCAGTAGTAGCCTAGGAGGTGACGTCTCTGGAAACACCATATATTTT. This sequence encodes CASSSLGGDVSGNTIYF.

The chain has TRBV27 and TRBJ1-2; 11 bases are a match to TRBD1. The ends lost 3 bases at V and 4 bases at J; junction bases unmatched: 4. Per germline, CDR1 MNHEY and CDR2 SMNVEV (reference sequence). The CDR3 extends over 15 amino acids. This chain's CDR3 is CASSFGTGGLYGYTF. CDR3 sequence (DNA): TGTGCCAGCAGTTTCGGGACAGGGGGACTCTATGGCTACACCTTC.

V and J are TRBV10-3 and TRBJ1-1; D remains unclear. Trimming shortened V by 6 bases and J by 6 bases, and 11 bases separated the two germline ends. There are 12 residues in the CDR3. The V gene's germline CDR1 is ENHRY and CDR2 SYGVKD. The CDR3 region is CAISSEPSEAFF. The CDR3 DNA follows: TGTGCCATCAGCTCCGAACCGTCTGAAGCTTTCTTT.

A remark on this clone: Given a much more abundant clone one base away, this may be a read error. This sequence joins TRBV5-8 and TRBJ2-3; D ambiguous. Germline assignment: CDR1 SGHTS and CDR2 YDEGEE. Trimming removed 2 bases from V and 2 bases from J, with 6 bases in between. The CDR3 is 13 residues long. For the CDR3, the DNA is TGTGCCAGCAGCTTAAGGGCCACAGATACGCAGTATTTT. This gives the protein CASSLRATDTQYF.

This chain joins TRBV5-1 and TRBJ2-7; D is possibly TRBD2 (5 bases). The germline V gene has CDR1 SGHRS and CDR2 YFSETQ. This CDR3 has 14 residues. V was trimmed by 6 bases and J by 0 bases, leaving 13 bases between them. The CDR3 nucleotides read TGCGCCAGCACCCTGGGTACTAGCTCCTACGAGCAGTACTTC. Its protein is CASTLGTSSYEQYF.

The table lists this clone with a count of one. The V call is TRBV21-1, the J call TRBJ2-2; the table names TRBD2, a call not compared with the DNA. TRBV21-1 is recorded as a pseudogene. The CDR3 loop spans 15 amino acids. CDR3 loop: CASSAAGGYTGELFF. CDR3 DNA: TGTGCCAGCAGCGCCGCGGGGGGTTACACCGGGGAGCTGTTTTTT.

The rearrangement joins TRBV5-4 to TRBJ2-5; D gene unclear. The germline gives CDR1 SGHNT, CDR2 YYREEE (reference sequence). This CDR3 region has 11 residues. V was trimmed by 2 bases and J by 2 bases, leaving 1 base between them. The CDR3 region is CASSFQETQYF. Here the CDR3 DNA reads TGTGCCAGCAGCTTTCAAGAGACCCAGTACTTC.

The rearrangement uses TRBV30 and TRBJ1-4, with a tentative D call TRBD1 (6 bases). The V end was cut by 4 bases, the J end by 7 bases, with 13 bases between. The CDR3 is made up of 13 amino acids. Germline CDR1 and CDR2: GTSNPN and SVGIG (reference sequence). The CDR3 here is CAWKGGRAEKLFF. The CDR3 DNA reads as TGTGCCTGGAAGGGGGGCCGTGCTGAAAAACTGTTTTTT.

This chain connects TRBV4-3 to TRBJ2-3, with D tentatively TRBD1 (6 bases). The CDR3 is made up of 17 amino acids. CDR1 is LGHNA, CDR2 YSLEER, per germline. Trimming shortened V by 0 bases and J by 1 base, and 14 bases separated the two germline ends. The CDR3 DNA follows: TGCGCCAGCAGCCAAGATCTTCCAGGGGCCGGCACAGATACGCAGTATTTT. This translates into CASSQDLPGAGTDTQYF.

This chain links TRBV6-1 with TRBJ2-7; no firm D call. CDR1 and CDR2 from the germline V gene are MNHNS and SASEGT. V gave up 5 bases and J gave up 4 bases, with 9 bases separating them. This CDR3 spans 12 amino acids. CDR3 protein: CASSKADYEQYF. The CDR3 nucleotides read TGTGCCAGCAGTAAGGCGGATTACGAGCAGTACTTC.

Points on this clone: Other DNA sequences within the sample encode an identical CDR3. The V gene is TRBV6-1, the J gene TRBJ1-5; D gene ambiguous. The CDR3 contains 13 residues. The germline V gene has CDR1 MNHNS and CDR2 SASEGT. V lost 1 base and J 4 bases, leaving 5 bases between the germline ends. The CDR3 region is CASSEGRNQPQHF. In nucleotides, the CDR3 is TGTGCCAGCAGTGAAGGGAGAAATCAGCCCCAGCATTTT.

This chain uses TRBV30 with TRBJ1-2, with no clear D. Trimming left V 0 bases short and J 6 bases short, with 8 bases between. Germline V lookup: CDR1 GTSNPN, CDR2 SVGIG (reference sequence). This CDR3 has 12 residues. DNA for the CDR3: TGTGCCTGGAGTGTCAGTCCGAATGGCTACACCTTC. Its translation is CAWSVSPNGYTF.

The V and J genes are TRBV24-1 and TRBJ2-3; unclear D gene. This CDR3 has 13 amino acids. Germline CDR1 is KGHDR and CDR2 is SFDVKD. With 12 bases removed from V and 3 bases from J, the gap between germline ends came to 15 bases. The CDR3 here is CAPAPNSTDTQYF. The CDR3 nucleotides read TGTGCCCCAGCACCAAATTCAACAGATACGCAGTATTTT.

This chain uses TRBV28 with TRBJ2-1; D is possibly TRBD1 or TRBD2 (5 bases each). This CDR3 comprises 15 residues. From germline, CDR1 is MDHEN and CDR2 SYDVKM. With 2 bases removed from V and 6 bases from J, the gap between germline ends came to 14 bases. The CDR3: CASSLRGPSANEQFF. The CDR3, as DNA: TGTGCCAGCAGTTTAAGGGGACCCTCCGCCAATGAGCAGTTCTTC.

The gene calls are TRBV28 and TRBJ2-5; 7 bases line up with TRBD1. CDR3 length equals 15 residues. CDR1 MDHEN and CDR2 SYDVKM come from the germline V gene. V lost 5 bases, J lost 1 base, and 7 bases stayed unmatched. The CDR3 region has the DNA TGTGCCAGCAGTAGCCTACAGGGGATCCAAGAGACCCAGTACTTC. Protein sequence: CASSSLQGIQETQYF.

The chain is built from TRBV6-1 and TRBJ1-1, with no clear D. Germline values: CDR1 MNHNS, CDR2 SASEGT. With 3 bases removed from V and 13 bases from J, the gap between germline ends came to 15 bases. The CDR3 has 12 residues. CDR3 DNA: TGTGCCAGCAGTGATTTGTCAGTGGACGATTTCTTT. It specifies CASSDLSVDDFF.

The chain links TRBV11-3 to TRBJ1-6; D not resolved. CDR1 is SGHNT and CDR2 is YENEEA in the germline V gene. V was shortened by 3 bases and J by 5 bases, with 2 bases between the two germline ends. This CDR3 has 12 amino acids. The DNA of the CDR3 is TGTGCCAGCAGCTTGGATAATTCACCCCTCCACTTT. This codes for CASSLDNSPLHF.

This chain links TRBV10-1 with TRBJ2-1; D might be TRBD2 (6 bases). Germline V gene data show CDR1 as WNHNN and CDR2 as SYGVQD (reference sequence). The CDR3 sequence is 13 residues long. Trimming pared 11 bases from V and 6 bases from J, leaving 17 bases between. This chain's CDR3 is CAPSPRECNEQFF. The DNA of the CDR3 is TGCGCCCCCAGTCCCCGGGAGTGCAATGAGCAGTTCTTC.

The chain joins TRBV6-6 to TRBJ2-7; maybe TRBD1 (5 bases). The CDR3 covers 11 residues. The V end was cut by 7 bases, the J end by 6 bases, with 10 bases between. Germline CDR1 MNHNY, CDR2 SVGAGI (reference sequence). CDR3 region: CASILGVEQYF. The CDR3 DNA is TGTGCCAGCATCCTAGGGGTCGAGCAGTACTTC.

The chain carries TRBV25-1 and TRBJ1-1; possibly TRBD1 for D (5 bases). This CDR3 has 13 residues. Germline-derived CDR1 and CDR2 are MGHDK and SYGVNS. The V end lost 4 bases, the J end lost 4 bases, and 10 bases lay between the germline ends. CDR3 region: CASSGKGLTEAFF. CDR3 in DNA: TGTGCCAGCAGTGGGAAGGGACTCACTGAAGCTTTCTTT.

This chain joins TRBV9 and TRBJ2-7; D may match TRBD1 or TRBD2 (5 bases each). This CDR3 spans 15 amino acids. Germline loops: CDR1 SGDLS, CDR2 YYNGEE. Deletions cut 2 bases from V and 3 bases from J, with 15 bases between. The CDR3 loop reads CASSVEPGRSYEQYF. CDR3 bases: TGTGCCAGCAGCGTCGAACCGGGACGGAGCTACGAGCAGTACTTC.

This clone appeared once. The V gene is TRBV29-1, the J gene TRBJ2-2, with TRBD1 identical over 8 bases. After removal of 2 bases from V and 6 bases from J, the junction contained 5 bases not matched to a gene. The length of the CDR3 is 14 residues. Germline loops: CDR1 SQVTM, CDR2 ANQGSEA. The CDR3 loop is CSVESEQGAGELFF. CDR3 coding DNA: TGCAGCGTTGAATCAGAACAGGGGGCCGGGGAGCTGTTTTTT.

In this sample, this clone turned up once. The V call is TRBV18, the J call TRBJ1-1; weak D call: TRBD1 (5 bases). With 2 bases removed from V and 4 bases from J, the gap between germline ends came to 11 bases. This CDR3 is 14 amino acids long. CDR1 and CDR2 (germline): KGHSH, LQKENI. CDR3 coding DNA: TGTGCCAGCTCACCAGGGGGAGTGGGCACTGAAGCTTTCTTT. Its translation: CASSPGGVGTEAFF.

In its sample, this clone was seen a few times. V is TRBV30 and J is TRBJ1-3, with D uncertain. CDR1 is GTSNPN and CDR2 is SVGIG in the germline V gene (reference sequence). V lost 3 bases, J lost 4 bases, and 7 bases lay in between. The CDR3 extends over 12 amino acids. The CDR3 DNA sequence: TGTGCCTGGAGACGCTGGGGAAACACCATATATTTT. Translated, it gives CAWRRWGNTIYF.